This TCR beta chain originates from a study of metastatic and nonmetastatic thyroid tumors. Study-level information: Repertoire data that came from the blood and tumor or nodule tissue of malignant and benign thyroid patients were compared.

J was trimmed by 5 bases and V by 2 bases; bases with no gene match: 7. Germline CDR1 is SGHRS and CDR2 is YFSETQ. The CDR3 consists of 16 residues. There were no patients who had received any treatment before thyroid surgery. TCRdb re-clonotyped the PCR reads through MiXCR. The table records roughly 70,000 clones, around 20% of them present only once. This clone appeared many times. Antigen unknown. Overall study findings and caveats: Across blood and tumor, TCR beta diversity in malignant thyroid tumors was reportedly significantly higher than in benign nodules.

The sequenced sample consisted of blood. The chain is built from TRBV5-1 and TRBJ2-1, with TRBD2 identical over 10 bases. The sequence was obtained from a female donor with papillary thyroid cancer or a benign thyroid nodule (not recorded which). Some clones in this sample may be carry-over from other donors' samples. CDR3 DNA sequence: TGCGCCAGCAGCTTACGGGTAGCGGGAGGCCACAATGAGCAGTTCTTC. It encodes CASSLRVAGGHNEQFF.